These 7 T cell receptor beta chains originate from one sample sequenced in a study of CD8 T cells in ankylosing spondylitis. TCRdb passed the 5' RACE reads through MiXCR, listing each CDR3 protein once. The data hold 150,000 to 200,000 distinct CDR3 sequences, with 11% observed a single time. Sequencing was carried out using blood, either unsorted or a sorted T cell fraction (not recorded which). Every receptor here comes from a male donor with ankylosing spondylitis or in good health (not recorded which).

This clonotype was detected a few times. The genes are TRBV6-2 or TRBV6-3 and TRBJ2-1, with 7 bases identical to TRBD2. This CDR3 is 14 amino acids long. Germline V lookup: CDR1 MNHEY, CDR2 SVGEGT. With V trimmed by 5 bases and J by 2 bases, 3 bases remained unmatched. The CDR3, as DNA: TGTGCCAGCAGTGGGCGGGGGACCTACAATGAGCAGTTCTTC. Its translation is CASSGRGTYNEQFF.

This clonotype has at least ten counts. This chain links TRBV6-2 or TRBV6-3 with TRBJ2-7; D call uncertain. V dropped 8 bases and J dropped 3 bases, with 5 bases sitting between them. The CDR3 is 10 amino acids. Germline V gene lookup returns CDR1 MNHEY and CDR2 SVGEGT. The CDR3 region is CASGVYEQYF. The CDR3 DNA sequence: TGTGCCAGCGGGGTCTACGAGCAGTACTTC.

This clonotype was detected ten times or more. The chain has TRBV6-2 or TRBV6-3 and TRBJ2-2; no clear D gene. V lost 2 bases and J 7 bases, leaving 8 bases between the germline ends. Germline V gives CDR1 MNHEY, CDR2 SVGEGT. CDR3 length: 13 amino acids. The CDR3 nucleotides are TGTGCCAGCAGTTACACCAGCTACGGGGAGCTGTTTTTT. Translation: CASSYTSYGELFF.

This clonotype was detected many times. The gene calls are TRBV12-3 or TRBV12-4 and TRBJ1-1; D unresolved. Trimming shortened V by 5 bases and J by 0 bases, and 16 bases separated the two germline ends. CDR3 length: 16 amino acids. In DNA form, the CDR3 reads TGTGCCAGCAGTCCACACAGAAGTCCCATGAACACTGAAGCTTTCTTT. Translation: CASSPHRSPMNTEAFF.

V and J are TRBV30 and TRBJ2-7; no firm D call. From germline, CDR1 is GTSNPN and CDR2 SVGIG (reference sequence). The V end was cut by 5 bases, the J end by 3 bases, with 11 bases between. The CDR3 spans 12 residues. CDR3 DNA sequence: TGTGCCTGGGGCTCCAGTAACTACGAGCAGTACTTC. It yields the protein CAWGSSNYEQYF.

Ten or more counts support this clonotype. This CDR3 reads CASSPTGGGGNTEAFF. The CDR3 DNA follows: TGTGCCAGCAGTCCTACGGGGGGTGGGGGGAACACTGAAGCTTTCTTT. V usage is TRBV6-1 and J usage is TRBJ1-1; D is perhaps TRBD1 (5 bases). V shed 5 bases and J shed 1 base, with 17 bases lying between them. Per germline, CDR1 MNHNS and CDR2 SASEGT. This CDR3 region has 16 residues.

The chain carries TRBV13 and TRBJ2-5; no reliable D call. This CDR3 is 13 amino acids long. The V gene's germline CDR1 is PRHDT and CDR2 FYEKMQ (reference sequence). V was pared by 8 bases and J by 7 bases, with 17 bases between. CDR3 sequence (DNA): TGTGCCAGCGGACCCAGGCCCCGGTGGACCCAGTACTTC. Protein product: CASGPRPRWTQYF.